This record concerns one TCR beta chain sequence. Germline values: CDR1 SGHRS, CDR2 YFSETQ. The CDR3 runs to 14 residues. Trimming shortened V by 1 base and J by 1 base, and 5 bases separated the two germline ends. This sample is drawn from a study of blood T cell repertoires in COVID-19. Study as a whole: Spain, Italy and the United States supplied samples that represented acute and convalescent COVID-19.

Membership in each cohort depended on participant-reported clinical history. Original processing methods: Amplification of reference gene primers was used by the study to estimate nucleated cell counts. Some clones are missing from TCRdb's copy, which holds only in-frame ones; the method was immunoSEQ multiplex PCR. V, J and clone size are those of that table, while D and trimming were read from the DNA. The repertoire has a few hundred thousand clones, 70% to 90% of them found once; the top ten carry 3% to 3.5%. The sample comprised PBMCs or T cells enriched from blood (not recorded which). This TCR derives from a woman aged 45-65 years in a cohort exposed to, infected with or recovered from COVID-19 (not recorded which). The rearrangement uses TRBV5-1 and TRBJ2-2, with D unresolved. The CDR3 sequence: CASSLTVNTGELFF. The CDR3 DNA reads TGCGCCAGCAGCTTGACTGTGAACACCGGGGAGCTGTTTTTT.